A selection of T cell receptor beta chains follows, all from one sample in a study of shared clonotypes between healthy human individuals. Sequenced by immunoSEQ multiplex PCR; TCRdb stores in-frame clones only, minus some. This table holds about a million clones, 65% to 75% found once. Sequenced material: memory CD4+ T cells sorted from blood. These receptors originate from a young man in good health. CDR3s include the opening cysteine and the closing phenylalanine or tryptophan. Each record gives: CDR3 length, J gene, D gene, clone size, V gene, CDR3 protein, CDR3 DNA. D genes are given only for firm matches. Clone size, where shown, is once, few, many, or a class for clones that have expanded.

>14|TRBJ2-3|.|.|TRBV2
CASTRQTSTDTQYF
TGTGCCAGCACCCGACAGACTAGCACAGATACGCAGTATTTT
>12|TRBJ2-7|.|.|TRBV28
CASSLPSYEQYF
TGTGCCAGCAGTTTGCCCTCCTACGAGCAGTACTTC
>15|TRBJ1-3|.|few|TRBV6-5
CASSYSRGPGNTIYF
TGTGCCAGCAGTTACTCACGGGGACCTGGAAACACCATATATTTT
>13|TRBJ2-7|.|.|TRBV7-2
CASSLGPLYEQYF
TGTGCCAGCAGCTTAGGCCCCTTGTACGAGCAGTACTTC
>15|TRBJ1-5|TRBD1|.|TRBV30
CAWARQGLGNQPQHF
TGTGCCTGGGCCCGACAGGGACTTGGCAATCAGCCCCAGCATTTT
>16|TRBJ2-1|TRBD1|.|TRBV4-3
CASSQNLGTGADEQFF
TGCGCCAGCAGCCAGAATCTGGGGACAGGGGCGGATGAGCAGTTCTTC
>12|TRBJ2-7|.|once|TRBV6-5
CASSYAYGGKYF
TGTGCCAGCAGTTATGCCTACGGAGGGAAGTACTTC
>15|TRBJ1-2|.|.|TRBV6-1
CASRASGTGGYGYTF
TGTGCCAGCAGAGCTTCCGGGACGGGAGGATATGGCTACACCTTC
>16|TRBJ2-1|.|.|TRBV6-1
CASSKGVSFNYNEQFF
TGTGCCAGCAGTAAAGGGGTTAGTTTTAACTACAATGAGCAGTTCTTC
>15|TRBJ2-7|.|once|TRBV21-1
CASSNPTPGGIEQYF
TGTGCCAGCAGCAATCCGACTCCGGGGGGTATCGAGCAGTACTTC
>14|TRBJ1-2|.|.|TRBV30
CAWSQQGPNYGYTF
TGTGCCTGGAGTCAGCAGGGGCCCAACTATGGCTACACCTTC
>15|TRBJ2-7|TRBD2|.|TRBV10-1
CASSDPASGRYEQYF
TGCGCCAGCAGTGACCCAGCTAGCGGGAGATACGAGCAGTACTTC
>16|TRBJ1-5|.|.|TRBV6-6
CASSTGRIGLGQPQHF
TGTGCCAGCAGTACGGGACGGATAGGGCTGGGTCAGCCCCAGCATTTT
>15|TRBJ1-6|.|.|TRBV5-4
CASSQGEAGNSPLHF
TGTGCCAGCAGCCAGGGAGAGGCGGGTAATTCACCCCTCCACTTT
>14|TRBJ1-4|.|once|TRBV4-2
CASSQEGLNEKLFF
TGTGCCAGCAGCCAAGAAGGACTGAATGAAAAACTGTTTTTT
>17|TRBJ2-5|.|once|TRBV18
CASSPQRGIRLQETQYF
TGTGCCAGCTCACCACAGAGAGGGATTCGACTCCAAGAGACCCAGTACTTC
>15|TRBJ2-5|TRBD1|once|TRBV9
CASSNTGQGLQTQYF
TGTGCCAGCAGCAACACCGGACAGGGCTTACAGACCCAGTACTTC
>14|TRBJ1-1|.|.|TRBV7-9
CASSLSGRRTEAFF
TGTGCCAGCAGCTTATCGGGCCGACGGACTGAAGCTTTCTTT
>14|TRBJ1-1|.|.|TRBV28
CASSPPGVNTEAFF
TGTGCCAGCAGTCCCCCTGGGGTGAACACTGAAGCTTTCTTT
>14|TRBJ2-2|.|.|TRBV10-2
CASREGAYTGELFF
TGCGCCAGCAGGGAGGGCGCGTACACCGGGGAGCTGTTTTTT
>14|TRBJ1-4|.|.|TRBV7-8
CASSLAGRGEKLFF
TGTGCCAGCAGCTTAGCCGGGCGGGGGGAAAAACTGTTTTTT
>17|TRBJ2-2|TRBD2|.|TRBV2
CASKATSGRINTGELFF
TGTGCCAGCAAAGCTACTAGCGGGCGCATAAACACCGGGGAGCTGTTTTTT
>15|TRBJ2-1|.|.|TRBV9
CASSPGGPSYNEQFF
TGTGCCAGCAGCCCAGGGGGGCCCTCCTACAATGAGCAGTTCTTC
>14|TRBJ1-2|TRBD1|.|TRBV10-3
CATAQGEANYGYTF
TGTGCCACAGCACAGGGGGAGGCTAACTATGGCTACACCTTC